This TCR beta chain was sequenced in a study of OX40 agonist ivuxolimab in advanced cancers. Study overall: Patients were given ivuxolimab, an antibody that agonizes OX40 (CD134). Mean age 60 years, range roughly 20 to 85; roughly 82% male.

The method was immunoSEQ multiplex PCR; TCRdb's version includes in-frame clones alone and lacks a portion of them. The sample has tens of thousands of clones, around nine tenths seen once. Findings and caveats of the study: Nonresponders, in some cases, also had low normalized T-cell clonal expansion. The CD4+ and CD8+ T cells in the blood had expanded clonally by week 6 at 0.1 to 3.0 mg/kg.

The V end was cut by 3 bases, the J end by 1 base, with 10 bases between. The length of the CDR3 is 14 residues. Germline V CDR1 and CDR2: SGHKS, YYEKEE (reference sequence). As to this clone: Its antigen is as yet unknown.

The rearrangement joins TRBV5-5 to TRBJ1-1; D unresolved. The TCR comes from an adult with an advanced solid tumor such as melanoma, head and neck, liver or kidney cancer. The sequencing here drew on CD4+ or CD8+ T cells sorted from blood, taken in a trial of the OX40 agonist ivuxolimab. CDR3 nucleotide sequence: TGTGCCAGCAGCTGGAGGCGGGGGAACACTGAAGCTTTCTTT. Amino acids: CASSWRRGNTEAFF.